This TCR beta chain was captured by sequencing in a study of vaccination effects on CD4 cells after COVID-19. On this clone itself: The target antigen is unknown.

The data were produced by immunoSEQ multiplex PCR, yet TCRdb's version contains in-frame clones alone and is incomplete. The repertoire holds 13,000 or so clones, with roughly 73% as singletons. CDR1 and CDR2 (germline): LNHDA, SQIVND (reference sequence). This CDR3 is 14 amino acids long. The V gene lost 3 bases and the J gene lost 4 bases, with 12 bases spanning the gap. With the ViraFEST assay, the study expanded antigen-specific CD4+ T cells using viral peptide pools, then sequenced them. Having been cultured for around ten days, the cells underwent CD4+ T cell isolation. Documented for the person is a PCR-confirmed SARS-CoV-2 infection occurring between March and December 2020. Of the BNT162b2 and mRNA-1273 vaccines, participants received two doses of one or the other. Fresh IL-2-containing medium replaced half the medium on days 3 and 7.

The sample consisted of CD4+ T cells from PBMCs cultured with HCoV-NL63 spike peptides, taken after COVID-19 vaccination. The TCR originated in a human donor who had a prior SARS-CoV-2 infection. V gene TRBV19 combines with J gene TRBJ1-1; D possibly corresponds to TRBD1 (6 bases). The CDR3 DNA reads TGTGCCAGTAGTATGCCAGACAGGAGCACTGAAGCTTTCTTT. This sequence encodes CASSMPDRSTEAFF. Using reference TRBV19 and TRBJ1-1 for the parts outside the CDR3, the full variable domain is DGGITQSPKYLFRKEGQNVTLSCEQNLNHDAMYWYRQDPGQGLRLIYYSQIVNDFQKGDIAEGYSVSREKKESFPLTVTSAQKNPTAFYLCASSMPDRSTEAFFGQGTRLTVV.